This TCR beta chain was recorded in a study of T cell changes during pregnancy in multiple sclerosis. TCRdb's copy holds only in-frame clones and misses some; the assay was immunoSEQ multiplex PCR. The data contain tens of thousands of clones, less than 90% of them singletons. The CDR3 is made up of 13 amino acids. V was trimmed by 7 bases and J by 4 bases, leaving 11 bases between them. Germline V gene lookup returns CDR1 MNHNY and CDR2 SVGAGI (reference sequence). The rearrangement joins TRBV6-6 to TRBJ1-3; a weak D match, TRBD1 (6 bases). The source is a female donor with multiple sclerosis, enrolled in a pregnancy study. The specimen was peripheral blood, collected before pregnancy. The CDR3 is CASTLTGGNTIYF. The CDR3 coding sequence is TGTGCCAGCACTCTAACAGGGGGAAACACCATATATTTT.